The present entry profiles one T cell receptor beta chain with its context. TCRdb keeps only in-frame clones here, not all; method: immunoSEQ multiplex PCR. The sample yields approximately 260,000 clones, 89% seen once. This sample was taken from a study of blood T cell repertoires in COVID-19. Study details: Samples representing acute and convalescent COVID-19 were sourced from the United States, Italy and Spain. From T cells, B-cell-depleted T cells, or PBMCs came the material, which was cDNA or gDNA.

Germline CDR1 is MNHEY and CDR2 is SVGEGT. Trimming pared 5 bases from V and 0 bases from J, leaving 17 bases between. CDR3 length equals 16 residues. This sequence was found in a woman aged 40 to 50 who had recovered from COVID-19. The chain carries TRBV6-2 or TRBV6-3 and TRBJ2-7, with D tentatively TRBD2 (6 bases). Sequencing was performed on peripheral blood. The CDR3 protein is CASSRDRPSDSYEQYV. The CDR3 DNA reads TGTGCCAGCAGTCGAGACCGGCCTAGCGACTCCTACGAGCAGTACGTC.